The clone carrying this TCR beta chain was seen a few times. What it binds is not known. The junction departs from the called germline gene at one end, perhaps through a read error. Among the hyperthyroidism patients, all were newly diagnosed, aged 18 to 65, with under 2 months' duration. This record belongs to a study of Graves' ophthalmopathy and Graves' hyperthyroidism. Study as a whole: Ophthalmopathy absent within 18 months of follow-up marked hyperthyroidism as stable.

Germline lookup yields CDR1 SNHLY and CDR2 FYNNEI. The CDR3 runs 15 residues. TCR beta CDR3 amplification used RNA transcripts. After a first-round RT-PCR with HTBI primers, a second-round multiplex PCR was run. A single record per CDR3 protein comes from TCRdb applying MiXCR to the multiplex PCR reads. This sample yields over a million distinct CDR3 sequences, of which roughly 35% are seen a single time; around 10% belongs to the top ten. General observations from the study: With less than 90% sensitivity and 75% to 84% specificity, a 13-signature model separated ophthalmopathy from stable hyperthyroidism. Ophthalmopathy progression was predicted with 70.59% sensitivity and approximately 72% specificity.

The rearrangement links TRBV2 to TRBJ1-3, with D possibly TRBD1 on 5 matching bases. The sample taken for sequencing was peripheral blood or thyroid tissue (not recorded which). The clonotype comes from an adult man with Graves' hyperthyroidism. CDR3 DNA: TGTGCCAGCAGCCCGGGGGGGACGGCAGGAAGCACCATATATTTT. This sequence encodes CASSPGGTAGSTIYF.